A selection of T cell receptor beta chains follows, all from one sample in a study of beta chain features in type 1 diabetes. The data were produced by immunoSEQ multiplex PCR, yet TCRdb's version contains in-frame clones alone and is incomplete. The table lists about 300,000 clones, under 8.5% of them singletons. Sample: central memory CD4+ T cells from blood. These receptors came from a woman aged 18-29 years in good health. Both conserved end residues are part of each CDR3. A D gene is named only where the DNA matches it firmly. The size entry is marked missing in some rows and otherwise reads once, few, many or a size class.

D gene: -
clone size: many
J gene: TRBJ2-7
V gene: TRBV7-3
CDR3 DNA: TGTGCCAGCAGCTTAAAAGGCTTCTCCTACGAGCAGTACTTC
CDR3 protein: CASSLKGFSYEQYF

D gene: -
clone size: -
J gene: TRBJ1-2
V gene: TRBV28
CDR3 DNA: TGTGCCAGCAGACTCGGGGGGATGGAAGGCTACACCTTC
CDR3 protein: CASRLGGMEGYTF

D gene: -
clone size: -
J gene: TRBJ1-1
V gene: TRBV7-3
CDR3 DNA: TGTGCCAGCAGCTTAGCTTCCGCCCTCCGGACTGAAGCTTTCTTT
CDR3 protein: CASSLASALRTEAFF

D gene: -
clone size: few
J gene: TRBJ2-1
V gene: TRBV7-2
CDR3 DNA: TGTGCCAGCAGCGCACGGGGCGGTGAGCAGTTCTTC
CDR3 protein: CASSARGGEQFF

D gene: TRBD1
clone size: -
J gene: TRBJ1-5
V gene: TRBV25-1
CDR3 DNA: TGTGCCAGCAGTGGGACAGGGAGGGACAATCAGCCCCAGCATTTT
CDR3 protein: CASSGTGRDNQPQHF

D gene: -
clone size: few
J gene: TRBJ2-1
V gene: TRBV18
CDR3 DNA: TGTGCCAGCTCACCACCGGTCCGGGTAGGGCAGTTCTTC
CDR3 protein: CASSPPVRVGQFF

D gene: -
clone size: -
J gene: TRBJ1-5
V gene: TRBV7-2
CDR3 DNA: TGTGCCAGCAGCTTAGCAGGCCCGGGAGGCAATCAGCCCCAGCATTTT
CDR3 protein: CASSLAGPGGNQPQHF

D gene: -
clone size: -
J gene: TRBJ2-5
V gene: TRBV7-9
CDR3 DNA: TGTGCCAGCAGCTCGCTTCGGGAACCGGGACGGCTAAAAGAGACCCAGTACTTC
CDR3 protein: CASSSLREPGRLKETQYF

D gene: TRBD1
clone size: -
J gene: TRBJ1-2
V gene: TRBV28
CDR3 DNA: TGTGCCAGCAGTTTCGGCAGGGGGCGAGGCTACACCTTC
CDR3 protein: CASSFGRGRGYTF

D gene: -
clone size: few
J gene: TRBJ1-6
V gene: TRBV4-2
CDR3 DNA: TGTGCCAGCAGGCCCCTAGGGCAGGATCACTCACCCCTCCACTTT
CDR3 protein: CASRPLGQDHSPLHF

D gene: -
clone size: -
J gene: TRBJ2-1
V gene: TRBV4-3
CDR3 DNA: TGCGCCAGCAGCCAAGAACCTCGCACGGGGCAGTTCTTC
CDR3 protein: CASSQEPRTGQFF

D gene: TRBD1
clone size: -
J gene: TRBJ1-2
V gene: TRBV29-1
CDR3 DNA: TGCAGCGCCCAACAGGGGGATGGCTACACCTTC
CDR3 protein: CSAQQGDGYTF

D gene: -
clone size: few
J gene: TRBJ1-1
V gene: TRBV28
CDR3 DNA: TGTGCCAGCCGGCTCGCCCCACTAGAAGCTTTCTTT
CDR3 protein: CASRLAPLEAFF

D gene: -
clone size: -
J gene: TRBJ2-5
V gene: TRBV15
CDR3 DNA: TGTGCCACCAGCAGAGATGTGGGTGCGGGAGAGACCCAGTACTTC
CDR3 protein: CATSRDVGAGETQYF

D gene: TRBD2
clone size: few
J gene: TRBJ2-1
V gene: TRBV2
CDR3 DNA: TGTGCCAGCAGTGAATGGGGCCAAACGGGACTAGCGTCCAATGAGCAGTTCTTC
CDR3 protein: CASSEWGQTGLASNEQFF

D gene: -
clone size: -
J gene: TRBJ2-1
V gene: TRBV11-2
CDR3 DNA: TGTGCCAGCGGAATAAAAAAGGGCTCAATCCTAAATGAGCAGTTCTTC
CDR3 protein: CASGIKKGSILNEQFF

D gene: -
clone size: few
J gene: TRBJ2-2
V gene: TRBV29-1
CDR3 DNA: TGCAGCGTTGAAGCGAACACCGGGGAGCTGTTTTTT
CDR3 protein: CSVEANTGELFF

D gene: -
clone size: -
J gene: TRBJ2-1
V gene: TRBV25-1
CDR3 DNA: TGTGCCAGCAGTCCCCAGGGTTGGGATGAGCAGTTCTTC
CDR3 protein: CASSPQGWDEQFF

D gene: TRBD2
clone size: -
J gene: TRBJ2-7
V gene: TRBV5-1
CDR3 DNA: TGCGCCAGCAGGAACCTAGCGGGGGCCTACGAGCAGTACTTC
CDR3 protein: CASRNLAGAYEQYF

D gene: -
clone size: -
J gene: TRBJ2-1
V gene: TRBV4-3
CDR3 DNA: TGCGCCAGCAGCCAAGACGCCTGGGGCTCCTACAATGAGCAGTTCTTC
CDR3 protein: CASSQDAWGSYNEQFF

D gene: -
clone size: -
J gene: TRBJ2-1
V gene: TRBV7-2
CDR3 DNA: TGTGCCAGCAGTGTGGGGGCATACAATGAGCAGTTCTTC
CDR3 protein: CASSVGAYNEQFF

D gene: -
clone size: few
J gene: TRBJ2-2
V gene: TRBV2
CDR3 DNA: TGTGCCAGCAGTGAACAGGCCTCGTCCACCGGGGAGCTGTTTTTT
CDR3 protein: CASSEQASSTGELFF

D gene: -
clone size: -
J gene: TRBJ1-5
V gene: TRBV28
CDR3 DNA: TGTGCCAGCACCTTCGCAATGCAGCCCCAGCATTTT
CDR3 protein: CASTFAMQPQHF

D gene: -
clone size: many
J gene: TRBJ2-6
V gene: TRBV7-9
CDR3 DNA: TGCGCGGGGTCTGGGGCCAACGTCCTGACTTTC
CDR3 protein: CAGSGANVLTF

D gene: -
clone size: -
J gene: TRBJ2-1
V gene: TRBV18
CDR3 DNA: TGTGCCAGCTCCCAAAAGCCGGACAGCTCCTACAATGAGCAGTTCTTC
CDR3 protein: CASSQKPDSSYNEQFF

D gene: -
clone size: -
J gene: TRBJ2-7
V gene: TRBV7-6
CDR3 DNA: TGTGCCAGCAGCAGGGACAGAGCGGGTTGGTGGGAGCAGTACTTC
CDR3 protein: CASSRDRAGWWEQYF

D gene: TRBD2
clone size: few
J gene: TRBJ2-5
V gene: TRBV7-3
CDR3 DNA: TGTGCCAGCAGCTTAACCGCGACTAGCGGGAGTCAAGAGACCCAGTACTTC
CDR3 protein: CASSLTATSGSQETQYF

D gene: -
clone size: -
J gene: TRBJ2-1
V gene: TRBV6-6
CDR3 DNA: TGTGCCAGCAGTTACTCCCTATACAATGAGCAGTTCTTC
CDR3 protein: CASSYSLYNEQFF

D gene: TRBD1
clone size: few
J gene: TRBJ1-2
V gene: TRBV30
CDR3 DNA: TGTGCCAGAAGAGAAGGACAGGGGGGTGGCTACACCTTC
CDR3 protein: CARREGQGGGYTF

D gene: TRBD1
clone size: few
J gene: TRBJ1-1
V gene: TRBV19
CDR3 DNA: TGTGCCAGTAGTATACGGGCAGGGGGGTCTAACACTGAAGCTTTCTTT
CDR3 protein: CASSIRAGGSNTEAFF

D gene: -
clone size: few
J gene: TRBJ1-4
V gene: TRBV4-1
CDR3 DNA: TGCGCCAGCAGCCAAAACAGAGCAATTAATGAAAAACTGTTTTTT
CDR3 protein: CASSQNRAINEKLFF

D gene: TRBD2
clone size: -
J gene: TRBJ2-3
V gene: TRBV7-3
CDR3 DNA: TGTGCCAGCAGCCTACAAGCGGGGGGCGGCACAGATACGCAGTATTTT
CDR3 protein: CASSLQAGGGTDTQYF

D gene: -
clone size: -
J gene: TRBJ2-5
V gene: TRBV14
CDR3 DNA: TGTGCCAGCAGCCTGGTCCCAGAGACCCAGTACTTC
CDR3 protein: CASSLVPETQYF

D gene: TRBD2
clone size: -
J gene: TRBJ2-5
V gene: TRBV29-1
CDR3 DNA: TGCAGCGCTGGGACTATCCAAGAGACCCAGTACTTC
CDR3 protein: CSAGTIQETQYF

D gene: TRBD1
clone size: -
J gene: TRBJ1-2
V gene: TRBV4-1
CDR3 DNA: TGCGCCAGCAGCCAAGGACAGGGAGCTAACTATGGCTACACCTTC
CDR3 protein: CASSQGQGANYGYTF

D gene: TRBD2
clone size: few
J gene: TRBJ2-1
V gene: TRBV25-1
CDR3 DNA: TGTGCCAGCAGTGAATGGGCTAGCGGGGGGGCGAAGAATGAGCAGTTCTTC
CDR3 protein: CASSEWASGGAKNEQFF

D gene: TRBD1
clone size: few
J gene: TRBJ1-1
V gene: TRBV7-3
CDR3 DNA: TGTGCCAGCAGAGCGACAGGGGGCACTGAAGCTTTCTTT
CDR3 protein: CASRATGGTEAFF

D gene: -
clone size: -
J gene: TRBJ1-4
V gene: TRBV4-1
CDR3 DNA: TGCGCCAGCAGCCAAGGGGTAGGGACTGCAACTAATGAAAAACTGTTTTTT
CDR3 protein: CASSQGVGTATNEKLFF

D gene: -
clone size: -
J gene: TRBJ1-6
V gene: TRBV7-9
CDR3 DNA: TGTGCCAGCAGCCCCACTGGGCAGGGTTCACCCCTCCACTTT
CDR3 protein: CASSPTGQGSPLHF

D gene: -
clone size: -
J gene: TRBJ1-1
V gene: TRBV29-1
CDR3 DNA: TGCAGCGTTGAGGAGCAGGGTAACACTGAAGCTTTCTTT
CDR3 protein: CSVEEQGNTEAFF

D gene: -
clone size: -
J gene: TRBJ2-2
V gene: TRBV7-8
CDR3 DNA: TGTGCCAGCAGCTCCCTTTTGATGATGAACACCGGGGAGCTGTTTTTT
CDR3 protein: CASSSLLMMNTGELFF

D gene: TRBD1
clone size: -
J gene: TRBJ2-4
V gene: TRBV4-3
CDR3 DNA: TGCGCCAGCAGCCCTGTGACAGGGGAGGCAAACATTCAGTACTTC
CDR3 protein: CASSPVTGEANIQYF

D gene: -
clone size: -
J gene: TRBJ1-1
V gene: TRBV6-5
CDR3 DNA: TGTGCCAGCAGCCGGGGGTGGGACAACACTGAAGCTTTCTTT
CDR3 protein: CASSRGWDNTEAFF

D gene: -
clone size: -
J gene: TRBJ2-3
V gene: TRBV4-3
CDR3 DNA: TGCGCCAGCAGCCAAGATACAAGGAGGGGAGATACGCAGTATTTT
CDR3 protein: CASSQDTRRGDTQYF

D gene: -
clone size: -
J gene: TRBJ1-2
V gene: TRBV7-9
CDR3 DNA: TGTGCCAGCAGCTTATCAGCATATTACTATGGCTACACCTTC
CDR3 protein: CASSLSAYYYGYTF

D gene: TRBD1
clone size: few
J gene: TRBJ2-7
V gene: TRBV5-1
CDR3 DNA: TGCGCCAGCAGCTTGCTCGGACAGGGGTTGAATGAGCAGTACTTC
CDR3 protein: CASSLLGQGLNEQYF